A single T cell receptor beta chain is shown here with its context. No antigen is known for it. With 6 bases removed from V and 5 bases from J, the gap between germline ends came to 13 bases. Germline assignment: CDR1 SGHRS and CDR2 YFSETQ. The CDR3 totals 13 residues. These data belong to a study of T-cell memory formation after mild COVID-19. Study as a whole: The study found TCR clusters largely donor specific. General study results and limits: From day 15 to 85, contracting clones were balanced between CD4 and CD8, whereas later expanders leaned toward CD4+.

TCRdb reanalysed the 5' RACE reads using MiXCR and keeps one entry per CDR3 protein. The table includes a few hundred thousand distinct CDR3 sequences, approximately 25% detected once. V and J are TRBV5-1 and TRBJ2-3; D unclear. The source is an adult woman who had mild COVID-19 (a few samples of this study predate the infection). Cell type and time point are not known. The sequencing sample was made of PBMCs or a T cell subset sorted from them (not recorded which). CDR3 region: CASNPRPGDTQYF. The CDR3 nucleotides read TGCGCCAGCAACCCCCGCCCTGGAGATACGCAGTATTTT.